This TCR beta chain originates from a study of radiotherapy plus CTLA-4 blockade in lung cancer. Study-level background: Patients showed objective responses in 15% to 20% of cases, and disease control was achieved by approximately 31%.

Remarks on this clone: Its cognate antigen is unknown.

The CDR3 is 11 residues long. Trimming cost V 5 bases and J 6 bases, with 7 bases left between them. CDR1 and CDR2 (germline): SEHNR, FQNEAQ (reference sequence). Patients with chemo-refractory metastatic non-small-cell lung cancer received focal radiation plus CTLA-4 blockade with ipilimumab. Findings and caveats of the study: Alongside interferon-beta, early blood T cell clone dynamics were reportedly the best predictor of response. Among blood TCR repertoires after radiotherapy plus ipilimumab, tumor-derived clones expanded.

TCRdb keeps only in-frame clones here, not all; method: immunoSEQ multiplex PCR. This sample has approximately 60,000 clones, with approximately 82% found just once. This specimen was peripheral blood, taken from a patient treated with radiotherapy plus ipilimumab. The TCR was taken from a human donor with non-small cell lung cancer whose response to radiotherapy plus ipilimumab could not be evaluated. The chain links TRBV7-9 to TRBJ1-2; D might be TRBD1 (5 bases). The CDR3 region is CASSGGDGYTF. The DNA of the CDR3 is TGTGCCAGCAGCGGGGGGGATGGCTACACCTTC.